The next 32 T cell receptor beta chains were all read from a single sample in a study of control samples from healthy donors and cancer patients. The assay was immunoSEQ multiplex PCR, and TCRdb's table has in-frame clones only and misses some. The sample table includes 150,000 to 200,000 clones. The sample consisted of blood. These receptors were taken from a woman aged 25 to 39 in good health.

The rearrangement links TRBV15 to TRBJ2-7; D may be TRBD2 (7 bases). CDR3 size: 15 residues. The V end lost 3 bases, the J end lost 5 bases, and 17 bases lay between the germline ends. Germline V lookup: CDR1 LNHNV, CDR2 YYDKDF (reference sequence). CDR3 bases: TGTGCCACCAGCAGGGGGGAGGGGGGTCTCAACGAGCAGTACTTC. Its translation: CATSRGEGGLNEQYF.

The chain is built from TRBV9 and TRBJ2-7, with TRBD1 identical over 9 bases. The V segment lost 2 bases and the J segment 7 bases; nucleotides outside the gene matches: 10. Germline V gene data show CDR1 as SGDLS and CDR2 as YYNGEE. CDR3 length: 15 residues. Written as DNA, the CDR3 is TGTGCCAGCAGCGTGTCGGGACAGGGCCGGGGGGAGCAGTACTTC. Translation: CASSVSGQGRGEQYF.

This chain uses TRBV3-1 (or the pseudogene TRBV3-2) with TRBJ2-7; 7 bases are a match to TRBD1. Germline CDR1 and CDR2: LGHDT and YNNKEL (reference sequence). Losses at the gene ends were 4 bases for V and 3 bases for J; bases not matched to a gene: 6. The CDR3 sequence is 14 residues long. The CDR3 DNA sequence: TGTGCCAGCAGCCCTCTACAGGGGAACTACGAGCAGTACTTC. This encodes CASSPLQGNYEQYF.

CDR3 amino acids: CASSGDRYPTYEQYF. CDR3 DNA: TGTGCCAGCAGTGGGGACAGGTACCCAACCTACGAGCAGTACTTC. The J gene is TRBJ2-7, the V gene TRBV25-1; TRBD1 agrees at 8 bases. The CDR3 is made up of 15 amino acids. The trim removed 4 bases at V and 2 bases at J, leaving 7 bases unmatched. Germline CDR1 is MGHDK and CDR2 is SYGVNS.

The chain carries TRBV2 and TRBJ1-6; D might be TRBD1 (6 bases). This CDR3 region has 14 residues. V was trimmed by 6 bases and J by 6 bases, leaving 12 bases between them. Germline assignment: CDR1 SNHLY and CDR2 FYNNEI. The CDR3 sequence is CASRFDRSNSPLHF. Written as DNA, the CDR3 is TGTGCCAGCAGGTTCGACAGGTCTAATTCACCCCTCCACTTT.

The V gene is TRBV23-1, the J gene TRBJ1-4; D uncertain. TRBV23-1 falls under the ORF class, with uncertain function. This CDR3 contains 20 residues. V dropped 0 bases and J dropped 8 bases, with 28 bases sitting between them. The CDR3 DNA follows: TGCGCCAGCAGTCAATCGGTAGGGCTAATAGATGCGGGGTTCGGGGAAAAACTGTTTTTT. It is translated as CASSQSVGLIDAGFGEKLFF.

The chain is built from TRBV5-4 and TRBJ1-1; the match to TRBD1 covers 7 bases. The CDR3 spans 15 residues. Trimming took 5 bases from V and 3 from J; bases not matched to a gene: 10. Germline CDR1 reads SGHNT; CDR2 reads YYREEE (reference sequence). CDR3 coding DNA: TGTGCCAGCAGGCTTACGACAGGGAGCTACACTGAAGCTTTCTTT. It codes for CASRLTTGSYTEAFF.

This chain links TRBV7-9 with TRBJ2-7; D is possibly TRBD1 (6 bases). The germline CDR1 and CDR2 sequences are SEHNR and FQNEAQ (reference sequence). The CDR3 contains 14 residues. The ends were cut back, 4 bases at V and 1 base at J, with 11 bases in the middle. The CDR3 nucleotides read TGTGCCAGCAGCTCTCCAACAGGGTCCTACGAGCAGTACTTC. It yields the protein CASSSPTGSYEQYF.

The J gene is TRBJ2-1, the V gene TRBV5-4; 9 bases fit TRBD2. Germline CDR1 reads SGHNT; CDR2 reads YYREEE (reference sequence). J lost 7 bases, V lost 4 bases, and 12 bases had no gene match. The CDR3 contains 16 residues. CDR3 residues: CASSPPLAGPGNEQFF. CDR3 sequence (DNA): TGTGCCAGCAGCCCCCCACTAGCGGGCCCGGGAAATGAGCAGTTCTTC.

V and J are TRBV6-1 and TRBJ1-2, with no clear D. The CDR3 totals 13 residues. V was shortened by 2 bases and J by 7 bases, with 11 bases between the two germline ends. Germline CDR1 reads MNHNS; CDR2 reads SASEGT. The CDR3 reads CASSETSLLGYTF. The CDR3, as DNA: TGTGCCAGCAGTGAAACCTCACTTCTTGGCTACACCTTC.

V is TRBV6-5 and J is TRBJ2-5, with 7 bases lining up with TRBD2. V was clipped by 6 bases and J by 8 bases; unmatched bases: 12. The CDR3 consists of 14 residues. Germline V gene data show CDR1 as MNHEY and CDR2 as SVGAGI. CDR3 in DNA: TGTGCCAGCAGACAAGGGACTGGCGGGGGTACCCAGTACTTC. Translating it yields CASRQGTGGGTQYF.

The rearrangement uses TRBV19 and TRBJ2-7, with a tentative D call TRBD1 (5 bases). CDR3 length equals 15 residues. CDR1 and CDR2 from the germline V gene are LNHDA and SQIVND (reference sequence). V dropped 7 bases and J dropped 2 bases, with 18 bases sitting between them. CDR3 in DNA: TGTGCCAGTACCCAACGGGCAGGGCTTACCTACGAGCAGTACTTC. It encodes CASTQRAGLTYEQYF.

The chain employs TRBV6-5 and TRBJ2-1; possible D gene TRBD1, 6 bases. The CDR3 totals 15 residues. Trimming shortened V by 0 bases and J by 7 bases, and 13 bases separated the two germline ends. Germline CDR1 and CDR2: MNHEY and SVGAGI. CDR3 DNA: TGTGCCAGCAGTTACTCCCCCAGGGGACCAAATGAGCAGTTCTTC. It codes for CASSYSPRGPNEQFF.

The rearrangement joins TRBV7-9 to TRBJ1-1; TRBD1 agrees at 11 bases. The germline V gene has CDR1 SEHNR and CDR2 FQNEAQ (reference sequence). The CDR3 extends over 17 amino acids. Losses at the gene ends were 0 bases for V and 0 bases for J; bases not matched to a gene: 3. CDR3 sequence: CASSLAGTGGLNTEAFF. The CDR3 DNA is TGTGCCAGCAGCTTAGCCGGGACAGGGGGATTGAACACTGAAGCTTTCTTT.

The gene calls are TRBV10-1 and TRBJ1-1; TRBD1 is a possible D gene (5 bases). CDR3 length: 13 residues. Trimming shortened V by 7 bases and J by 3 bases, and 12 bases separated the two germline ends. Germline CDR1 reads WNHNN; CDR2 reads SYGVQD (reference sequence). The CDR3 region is CASTRRDYTEAFF. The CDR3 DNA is TGCGCCAGCACCCGGAGGGACTACACTGAAGCTTTCTTT.

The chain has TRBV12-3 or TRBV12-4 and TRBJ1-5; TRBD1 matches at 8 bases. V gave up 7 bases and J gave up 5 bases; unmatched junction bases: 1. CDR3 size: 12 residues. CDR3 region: CASTTGDQPQHF. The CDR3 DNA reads TGTGCCAGCACGACAGGGGATCAGCCCCAGCATTTT.

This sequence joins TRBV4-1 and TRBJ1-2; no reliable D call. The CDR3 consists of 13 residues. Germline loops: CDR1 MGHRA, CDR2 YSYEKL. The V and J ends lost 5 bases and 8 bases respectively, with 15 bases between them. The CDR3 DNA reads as TGCGCCAGCAGCGGAAGAAGGGCGCGCGGCTACACCTTC. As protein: CASSGRRARGYTF.

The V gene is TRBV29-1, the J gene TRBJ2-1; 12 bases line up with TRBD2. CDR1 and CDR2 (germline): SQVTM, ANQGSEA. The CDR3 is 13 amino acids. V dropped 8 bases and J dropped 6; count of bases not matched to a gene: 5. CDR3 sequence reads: CSSRTSGINEQFF. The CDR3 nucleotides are TGCAGCTCAAGGACTAGCGGGATCAATGAGCAGTTCTTC.

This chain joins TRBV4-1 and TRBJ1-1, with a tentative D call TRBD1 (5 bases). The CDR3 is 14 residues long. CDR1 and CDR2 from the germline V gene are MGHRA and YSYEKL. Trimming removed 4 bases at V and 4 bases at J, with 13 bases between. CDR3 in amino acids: CASSLAGAGTEAFF. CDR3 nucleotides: TGCGCCAGCAGCCTTGCCGGGGCCGGCACTGAAGCTTTCTTT.

The CDR3 DNA reads as TGTGCCAGCAGTGTTGGCAGGGGGCGCGGGGAGACCCAGTACTTC. This translates into CASSVGRGRGETQYF. The chain combines TRBV2 with TRBJ2-5; 8 positions agree with TRBD1. Germline V gene lookup returns CDR1 SNHLY and CDR2 FYNNEI. V lost 4 bases to trimming and J lost 5 bases; unmatched junction nucleotides: 9. CDR3 length: 15 residues.

CDR3 residues: CATSRDFHLGTGSNEQFF. The CDR3 DNA follows: TGTGCCACCAGCAGAGATTTCCATTTAGGGACAGGGAGCAATGAGCAGTTCTTC. The rearrangement uses TRBV15 and TRBJ2-1, with 9 bases identical to TRBD1. The junction had 12 bases not matched to a gene; V was cut back by 0 bases and J by 6 bases. The CDR3 totals 18 residues. The germline V gene encodes CDR1 LNHNV and CDR2 YYDKDF (reference sequence). Combining the CDR3 with reference TRBV15 and TRBJ2-1 gives the whole variable domain DAMVIQNPRYQVTQFGKPVTLSCSQTLNHNVMYWYQQKSSQAPKLLFHYYDKDFNNEADTPDNFQSRRPNTSFCFLDIRSPGLGDTAMYLCATSRDFHLGTGSNEQFFGPGTRLTVL.

As DNA, the CDR3 is TGTGCCAGCAGTCTACAGGGGGAATGGAAGACTGAAGCTTTCTTT. Protein: CASSLQGEWKTEAFF. The gene calls are TRBV28 and TRBJ1-1, with 8 bases aligning to TRBD1. V shed 5 bases and J 5 bases; nucleotides not matched to a gene: 10. The germline V gene encodes CDR1 MDHEN and CDR2 SYDVKM. The CDR3 has 15 residues. Looking up the rest from reference TRBV28 and TRBJ1-1 gives the full variable domain: DVKVTQSSRYLVKRTGEKVFLECVQDMDHENMFWYRQDPGLGLRLIYFSYDVKMKEKGDIPEGYSVSREKKERFSLILESASTNQTSMYLCASSLQGEWKTEAFFGQGTRLTVV.

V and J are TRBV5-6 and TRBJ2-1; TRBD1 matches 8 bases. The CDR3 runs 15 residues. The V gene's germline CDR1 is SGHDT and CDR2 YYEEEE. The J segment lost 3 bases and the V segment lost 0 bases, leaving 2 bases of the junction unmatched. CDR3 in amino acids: CASSLGDRGYNEQFF. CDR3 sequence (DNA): TGTGCCAGCAGCTTGGGAGACAGGGGCTACAATGAGCAGTTCTTC. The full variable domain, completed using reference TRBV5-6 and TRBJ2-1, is DAGVTQSPTHLIKTRGQQVTLRCSPKSGHDTVSWYQQALGQGPQFIFQYYEEEERQRGNFPDRFSGHQFPNYSSELNVNALLLGDSALYLCASSLGDRGYNEQFFGPGTRLTVL.

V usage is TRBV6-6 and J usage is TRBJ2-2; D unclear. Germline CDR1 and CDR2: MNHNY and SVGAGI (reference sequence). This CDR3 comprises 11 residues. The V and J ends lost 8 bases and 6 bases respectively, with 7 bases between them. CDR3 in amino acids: CASANPGELFF. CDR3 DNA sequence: TGTGCCAGCGCCAACCCCGGGGAGCTGTTTTTT.

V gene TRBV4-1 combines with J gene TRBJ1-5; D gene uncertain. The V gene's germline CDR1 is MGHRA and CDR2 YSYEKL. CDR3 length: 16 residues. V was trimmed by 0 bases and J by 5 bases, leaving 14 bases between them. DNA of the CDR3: TGCGCCAGCAGCCAAGAGCAGGCATTCCTACATCAGCCCCAGCATTTT. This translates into CASSQEQAFLHQPQHF.

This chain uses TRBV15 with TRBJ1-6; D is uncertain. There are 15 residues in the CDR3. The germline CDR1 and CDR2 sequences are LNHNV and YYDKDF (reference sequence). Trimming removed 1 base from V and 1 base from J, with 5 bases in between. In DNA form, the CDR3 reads TGTGCCACCAGCAGAGGAGGATCCTATAATTCACCCCTCCACTTT. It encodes CATSRGGSYNSPLHF. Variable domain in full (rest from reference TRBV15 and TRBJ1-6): DAMVIQNPRYQVTQFGKPVTLSCSQTLNHNVMYWYQQKSSQAPKLLFHYYDKDFNNEADTPDNFQSRRPNTSFCFLDIRSPGLGDTAMYLCATSRGGSYNSPLHFGNGTRLTVT.

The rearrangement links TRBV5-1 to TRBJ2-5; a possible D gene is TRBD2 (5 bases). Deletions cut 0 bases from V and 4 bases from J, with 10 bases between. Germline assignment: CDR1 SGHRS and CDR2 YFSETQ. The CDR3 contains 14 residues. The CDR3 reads CASSLGGNRETQYF. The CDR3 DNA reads TGCGCCAGCAGCTTGGGAGGGAACCGAGAGACCCAGTACTTC.

The CDR3 sequence is CASSSQGYGYTF. CDR3 in DNA: TGTGCCAGCAGCTCGCAGGGTTATGGCTACACCTTC. The chain links TRBV7-2 to TRBJ1-2, with D possibly TRBD1 on 5 matching bases. The CDR3 covers 12 residues. Germline CDR1 SGHTA, CDR2 FQGNSA. The V and J ends lost 4 bases and 5 bases respectively, with 8 bases between them.

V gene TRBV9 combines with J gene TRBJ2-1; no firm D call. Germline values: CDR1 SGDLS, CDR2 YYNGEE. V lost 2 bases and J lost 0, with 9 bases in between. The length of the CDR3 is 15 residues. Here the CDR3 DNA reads TGTGCCAGCAGCGTCGGCCAAAGCTCCTACAATGAGCAGTTCTTC. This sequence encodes CASSVGQSSYNEQFF.

Written as DNA, the CDR3 is TGTGCCAGCAGCCTCCGGACAGGGGAAGAGGGAAAACTGTTTTTT. This sequence encodes CASSLRTGEEGKLFF. The chain has TRBV3-1 (or the pseudogene TRBV3-2) and TRBJ1-4; 9 nucleotides line up with TRBD1. V dropped 4 bases and J dropped 10; count of bases not matched to a gene: 10. The CDR3 covers 15 residues. Germline assignment: CDR1 LGHDT and CDR2 YNNKEL (reference sequence).

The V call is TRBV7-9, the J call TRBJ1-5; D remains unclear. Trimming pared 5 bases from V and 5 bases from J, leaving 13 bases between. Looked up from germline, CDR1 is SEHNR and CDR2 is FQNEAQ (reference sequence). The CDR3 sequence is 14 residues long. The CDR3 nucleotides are TGTGCCAGCAGCGGACCGGATGGGTATCAGCCCCAGCATTTT. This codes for CASSGPDGYQPQHF. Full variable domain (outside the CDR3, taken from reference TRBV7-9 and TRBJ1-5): DTGVSQNPRHKITKRGQNVTFRCDPISEHNRLYWYRQTLGQGPEFLTYFQNEAQLEKSRLLSDRFSAERPKGSFSTLEIQRTEQGDSAMYLCASSGPDGYQPQHFGDGTRLSIL.

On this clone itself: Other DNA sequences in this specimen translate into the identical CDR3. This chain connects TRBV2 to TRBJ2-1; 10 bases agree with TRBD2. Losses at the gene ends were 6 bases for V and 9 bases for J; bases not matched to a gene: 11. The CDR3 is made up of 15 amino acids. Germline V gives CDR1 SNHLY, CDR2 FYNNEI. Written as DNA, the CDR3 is TGTGCCAGCAGCGTAGAGCGGGGGGGCCAGGGTGAGCAGTTCTTC. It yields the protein CASSVERGGQGEQFF.